These 20 T cell receptor beta chains were sequenced from one sample in a study of lymphopenia after photon versus proton radiotherapy. Measured with immunoSEQ multiplex PCR; TCRdb has only the in-frame clones, and not every one. Of some 25,000 clones in the sample, 83% were seen once. The sequences come from peripheral blood, collected from a patient treated with photon-based radiotherapy. The receptors stem from a woman in her forties or fifties with pancreatic cancer.

The chain combines TRBV6-1 with TRBJ2-2; 8 nucleotides agree with TRBD2. The V gene end was trimmed by 0 bases and the J gene end by 0 bases; junction bases not matched to a gene: 9. The CDR3 is 19 amino acids. In germline, CDR1 is MNHNS, CDR2 SASEGT. The CDR3 region is CASSEAASGSFANTGELFF. CDR3 DNA sequence: TGTGCCAGCAGTGAAGCTGCTAGCGGGTCGTTCGCGAACACCGGGGAGCTGTTTTTT.

The rearrangement joins TRBV9 to TRBJ2-3; 10 bases are a match to TRBD2. Germline CDR1 and CDR2: SGDLS and YYNGEE. The CDR3 loop spans 16 amino acids. Germline trimming cut 2 bases from V and 1 base from J; bases unmatched to any gene: 4. The CDR3 bases are TGTGCCAGCAGCGTCGCCGGGACTAGCGGCACAGATACGCAGTATTTT. It codes for CASSVAGTSGTDTQYF.

The chain links TRBV5-8 to TRBJ2-6; TRBD2 is a possible D gene (5 bases). The V and J ends lost 4 bases and 0 bases respectively, with 14 bases between them. Germline loops: CDR1 SGHTS, CDR2 YDEGEE. There are 17 residues in the CDR3. The CDR3, as DNA: TGTGCCAGCAGCCCCAGAGGAGGTCTCTCTGGGGCCAACGTCCTGACTTTC. It specifies CASSPRGGLSGANVLTF. The full variable domain, in which reference TRBV5-8 and TRBJ2-6 provide the parts outside the CDR3, is EAGVTQSPTHLIKTRGQQATLRCSPISGHTSVYWYQQALGLGLQFLLWYDEGEERNRGNFPPRFSGRQFPNYSSELNVNALELEDSALYLCASSPRGGLSGANVLTFGAGSRLTVL.

The chain employs TRBV7-6 and TRBJ2-3, with D unclear. V shed 2 bases and J shed 5 bases, with 5 bases lying between them. This CDR3 spans 12 amino acids. CDR1 SGHVS and CDR2 FNYEAQ come from the germline V gene. CDR3 nucleotides: TGTGCCAGCAGCTTACCAGAAGATACGCAGTATTTT. It codes for CASSLPEDTQYF.

The chain has TRBV19 and TRBJ1-5; D remains ambiguous. Trimming took 5 bases from V and 1 from J, leaving 15 bases between them. Germline CDR1 is LNHDA and CDR2 is SQIVND (reference sequence). The length of the CDR3 is 16 residues. CDR3 nucleotide sequence: TGTGCCAGTAGTCGTTTGGGGTCTAGGAGCAATCAGCCCCAGCATTTT. This encodes CASSRLGSRSNQPQHF.

The J gene is TRBJ2-5, the V gene TRBV27, with 7 bases identical to TRBD2. Near its end, the DNA agrees better with TRBJ2-7, so the J call may be wrong. The CDR3 totals 14 residues. Germline CDR1 reads MNHEY; CDR2 reads SMNVEV (reference sequence). The CDR3 loop is CASKGGVHSYEQYF. Here the CDR3 DNA reads TGTGCCAGCAAGGGAGGGGTCCACTCCTACGAGCAGTACTTC.

The V and J genes are TRBV11-2 and TRBJ2-3, with 11 bases aligning to TRBD2. Germline V gene data show CDR1 as SGHAT and CDR2 as FQNNGV. The CDR3 loop spans 17 amino acids. V shed 5 bases, J shed 1 base, and the junction held 8 bases outside the gene matches. The CDR3 bases are TGTGCCAGCAGCCCGATAGCGGGAGGGCCGGGCACAGATACGCAGTATTTT. Translation gives CASSPIAGGPGTDTQYF.

The chain has TRBV11-2 and TRBJ2-1; perhaps D is TRBD1 or TRBD2 (5 bases each). Per germline, CDR1 SGHAT and CDR2 FQNNGV. The V end lost 1 base, the J end lost 2 bases, and 18 bases lay between the germline ends. This CDR3 region has 18 residues. The CDR3 sequence is CASSLGELGLGAYNEQFF. The DNA of the CDR3 is TGTGCCAGCAGCTTAGGGGAACTAGGGCTGGGGGCCTACAATGAGCAGTTCTTC.

This clone is labeled medium-sized. The chain links TRBV28 to TRBJ1-5; D perhaps matches TRBD1 (6 bases). Trimming shortened V by 8 bases and J by 2 bases, and 10 bases separated the two germline ends. The CDR3 has 13 amino acids. Germline CDR1 and CDR2: MDHEN and SYDVKM. As DNA, the CDR3 is TGTGCCAGCCAAAACAGGGGCAATCAGCCCCAGCATTTT. This gives the protein CASQNRGNQPQHF.

This sequence joins TRBV6-1 and TRBJ2-3, with a weak D call TRBD1 (5 bases). V lost 7 bases and J 2 bases, leaving 13 bases between the germline ends. The CDR3 is 14 amino acids. CDR1 MNHNS and CDR2 SASEGT come from the germline V gene. The CDR3 protein is CASTVGGATDTQYF. CDR3 DNA: TGTGCCAGCACCGTGGGTGGGGCCACAGATACGCAGTATTTT.

The chain joins TRBV5-6 to TRBJ2-5, with 7 bases fitting TRBD1. Germline-derived CDR1 and CDR2 are SGHDT and YYEEEE. CDR3 length: 16 amino acids. V shed 0 bases, J shed 4 bases, and the junction held 9 bases outside the gene matches. The CDR3: CASSLAGVSGGETQYF. The CDR3 DNA reads TGTGCCAGCAGCTTGGCCGGTGTGTCAGGGGGAGAGACCCAGTACTTC.

The V gene is TRBV6-1, the J gene TRBJ2-7; 11 nucleotides line up with TRBD2. The CDR3 covers 15 residues. Germline CDR1 and CDR2: MNHNS and SASEGT. Trimming removed 6 bases from V and 0 bases from J; junction bases left unmatched: 4. The DNA for the CDR3 is TGTGCCAGCAGACAAACTAGCGGGAGCTCCTACGAGCAGTACTTC. It specifies CASRQTSGSSYEQYF.

The gene calls are TRBV15 and TRBJ2-7, with 8 bases lining up with TRBD2. Germline CDR1 and CDR2: LNHNV and YYDKDF (reference sequence). The CDR3 is 15 amino acids. Trimming at V came to 0 bases and at J to 3 bases, leaving 4 bases not matched to a gene. Written as DNA, the CDR3 is TGTGCCACCAGCAGAGAGCGGGAGGAGTTCTACGAGCAGTACTTC. Protein product: CATSREREEFYEQYF.

The J gene is TRBJ1-5, the V gene TRBV7-8; the D is unclear. V lost 5 bases, J lost 6 bases, and 20 bases lay in between. This CDR3 spans 16 amino acids. The V gene's germline CDR1 is SGHVS and CDR2 FQNEAQ. CDR3 DNA sequence: TGTGCCAGCAGCCACGTGCGGGGTTCAGTGGGTCAGCCCCAGCATTTT. Amino acids: CASSHVRGSVGQPQHF.

The CDR3 region has the DNA TGTGCCAGCAGCGCCTTGGGACAGGGGATGGGTGAGCAGTTCTTC. Protein product: CASSALGQGMGEQFF. The chain carries TRBV6-4 and TRBJ2-1, with 10 bases matching TRBD1. The CDR3 loop spans 15 amino acids. V lost 6 bases to trimming and J lost 9 bases; unmatched junction nucleotides: 11. The germline V gene has CDR1 MRHNA and CDR2 SNTAGT.

V is TRBV29-1 and J is TRBJ2-1; TRBD2 matches at 13 bases. The CDR3 spans 17 residues. After removal of 6 bases from V and 0 bases from J, the junction contained 8 bases not matched to a gene. CDR1 is SQVTM and CDR2 is ANQGSEA in the germline V gene. The CDR3 DNA follows: TGCAGCGTCTCCGGGACTAGCGGGACCAGCTCCTACAATGAGCAGTTCTTC. The encoded protein is CSVSGTSGTSSYNEQFF.

The chain has TRBV7-2 and TRBJ2-3, with D possibly being TRBD2 (6 bases). Deletions cut 3 bases from V and 4 bases from J, with 17 bases between. The V gene's germline CDR1 is SGHTA and CDR2 FQGNSA. The CDR3 contains 16 residues. The CDR3 region has the DNA TGTGCCAGCAGCTTTTGGCGGGATCCCGTAGCAGATACGCAGTATTTT. Translation: CASSFWRDPVADTQYF.

J is TRBJ2-7 and V is TRBV6-1; D gene unclear. V was pared by 2 bases and J by 2 bases, with 4 bases between. This CDR3 contains 12 residues. Germline-derived CDR1 and CDR2 are MNHNS and SASEGT. The CDR3 DNA reads TGTGCCAGCAGTGAACTGGCCTACGAGCAGTACTTC. It specifies CASSELAYEQYF.

Regarding this clone: The CDR3 does not close with the conserved phenylalanine or tryptophan, likely indicating a read error. It is unclear where the CDR3 begins or ends on the DNA, so no DNA is shown, and the CDR3 is as TCRdb lists it. The chain couples TRBV29-1 to TRBJ1-1; the table's D gene call, TRBD1, was not cross checked with the DNA. Germline CDR1 is SQVTM and CDR2 is ANQGSEA. The length of the CDR3 is 12 amino acids, counting both ends. The CDR3 here is CSVDGRGRDFLS.

The CDR3 DNA follows: TGCAGCGTTGATGGACAGGGAGTATACAATGAGCAGTTCTTC. It specifies CSVDGQGVYNEQFF. The chain couples TRBV29-1 to TRBJ2-1; 8 bases align to TRBD1. The length of the CDR3 is 14 residues. Germline trimming cut 3 bases from V and 4 bases from J; bases unmatched to any gene: 5. Germline values: CDR1 SQVTM, CDR2 ANQGSEA.